This is a list of T cell receptor beta chains from one sample in a study of cytomegalovirus exposure and HLA in healthy donors. TCRdb keeps only in-frame clones here, not all; method: immunoSEQ multiplex PCR. The sample consists of 200,000 or so clones, 75% to 90% of them appearing once. Input material: PBMCs. The source is a man aged 35-49 years in good health and CMV-seropositive. Both conserved end residues are part of each CDR3. The order of the fields is V gene, clone size, D gene, J gene, CDR3 DNA, CDR3 protein. D genes are given only for firm matches. Clone size appears in some rows only: once, few, many, or a class for an expanded clone.

TRBV6-1	once	TRBD1	TRBJ2-6	TGTGCCAGCAGAACGACAGGGCCCCACGTCCTGACTTTC	CASRTTGPHVLTF
TRBV15	NA	NA	TRBJ2-7	TGTGCCACCAGCAGAGTCGCAGGACGGGGATACGAGCAGTACTTC	CATSRVAGRGYEQYF
TRBV9	NA	NA	TRBJ1-2	TGTGCCAGCAGCCCAGGTCCCCTGGGCTACACCTTC	CASSPGPLGYTF
TRBV5-4	NA	TRBD2	TRBJ2-3	TGTGCCAGCAGCTTGGGGAGCGGGGGGTCAGATACGCAGTATTTT	CASSLGSGGSDTQYF
TRBV7-7	few	NA	TRBJ2-1	TGTGCTAGCAGCGCTACCGAGGGGGCCTACAATGAGCAGTTCTTC	CASSATEGAYNEQFF
TRBV7-3	few	NA	TRBJ1-1	TGTGCCAGCAGCTCGCAACAGGGTACTGAAGCTTTCTTT	CASSSQQGTEAFF
TRBV9	few	NA	TRBJ2-3	TGTGCCAGCAGCGGACAAACAGATACGCAGTATTTT	CASSGQTDTQYF
TRBV11-3	NA	TRBD1	TRBJ1-1	TGTGCCAGCAGCTTAGAAGTCCGACAGGGGGCAGTTTTGTTGGACACTGAAGCTTTCTTT	CASSLEVRQGAVLLDTEAFF
TRBV4-1	NA	NA	TRBJ2-5	TGCGCCAGCAGCCAAGACGAGGTATTTCAGACCCAGTACTTC	CASSQDEVFQTQYF
TRBV6-6	few	TRBD2	TRBJ2-7	TGTGCCAGCAGTTACCCTTCTAGCGGGGGCTACGAGCAGTACTTC	CASSYPSSGGYEQYF
TRBV18	NA	TRBD1	TRBJ1-5	TGTGCCAGCTCACCCGGGACAGGGTTGCAGCCCCAGCATTTT	CASSPGTGLQPQHF
TRBV5-1	NA	TRBD2	TRBJ2-7	TGCGCCAGCAGCCCGCCGACTAGCGGCTCCTACGAGCAGTACTTC	CASSPPTSGSYEQYF
TRBV19	NA	NA	TRBJ2-2	TGTGCCAGTAGTATTAGCCCTACCGGGGAGCTGTTTTTT	CASSISPTGELFF
TRBV6-1	few	NA	TRBJ1-5	TGTGCCAGCAGTGTCAGAACAGACAATCAGCCCCAGCATTTT	CASSVRTDNQPQHF
TRBV6-1	few	TRBD2	TRBJ2-5	TGTGCCAGCAGTGAAGAATTAAGGCTAGCGGCGGTGGGGCAAGAGACCCAGTACTTC	CASSEELRLAAVGQETQYF
TRBV7-9	NA	TRBD1	TRBJ1-1	TGTGCCAGCAGCAAAATCGGTAGACAGGGTGAAGCTTTCTTT	CASSKIGRQGEAFF
TRBV4-3	NA	NA	TRBJ1-5	TGCGCCAGCAGCCAAGAGGTCGCCGGTAGCAATCAGCCCCAGCATTTT	CASSQEVAGSNQPQHF
TRBV27	NA	TRBD1	TRBJ1-1	TGTGCCAGCAGCAACAGGGGAATGAACACTGAAGCTTTCTTT	CASSNRGMNTEAFF
TRBV7-2	NA	NA	TRBJ2-2	TGTGCCAGCAGCTTACTGGGGGGACGGTCCGGGGAGCTGTTTTTT	CASSLLGGRSGELFF
TRBV2	NA	TRBD1	TRBJ1-3	TGTGCCAGCTACCGGGACAGGTCGGCAGGAAACACCATATATTTT	CASYRDRSAGNTIYF
TRBV27	NA	TRBD2	TRBJ2-1	TGTGCCAGCAGTCCGTGGACTAGCAGGCCCCCCTCTGAGCAGTTCTTC	CASSPWTSRPPSEQFF
TRBV7-6	NA	TRBD1	TRBJ1-6	TGTGCCAGCAGCTTACGGACAGGGGCAAATTCACCCCTCCACTTT	CASSLRTGANSPLHF
TRBV2	NA	TRBD2	TRBJ2-7	TGTGCCAGCAGTGAAGGGGGCGGGGGGTTTTACGAGCAGTACTTC	CASSEGGGGFYEQYF
TRBV4-3	NA	NA	TRBJ1-3	TGCGCCAGCAGCCAAGATTCGGACTGGGGAAACACCATATATTTT	CASSQDSDWGNTIYF
TRBV15	NA	NA	TRBJ2-7	TGTGCCACCAGCAGAGTAAGCTACGAGCAGTACTTC	CATSRVSYEQYF
TRBV5-1	NA	TRBD2	TRBJ2-3	TGCGCCAGCAGCTTGCACCCGAGCGGGGGTGGCGCAGATACGCAGTATTTT	CASSLHPSGGGADTQYF